A single sample is the source of the 23 T cell receptor beta chains below, sequenced in a study of metastatic and nonmetastatic thyroid tumors (TCRdb year 2020). Preparation of the library involved PCR. The instrument was an Illumina HiSeq 4000. TCRdb trimmed the raw reads at Q25, called clones with MiXCR and kept productive beta chains. In all, the sample holds more than 10,000 clones, and 25% to 30% of those were seen once. The ten largest clones capture 16% of the sample. None of the patients had been given any treatment before thyroid surgery. Sequenced sample: tumor tissue. The receptors originated from a female donor with papillary thyroid cancer or a benign thyroid nodule (not recorded which). Some clones in this sample may be carry-over from other donors' samples.

In its sample, this clone is medium-sized. V is TRBV7-8 and J is TRBJ1-2; the D gene is possibly TRBD1 (6 bases). Germline assignment: CDR1 SGHVS and CDR2 FQNEAQ. The length of the CDR3 is 17 residues. With 1 base removed from V and 3 bases from J, the gap between germline ends came to 18 bases. Written as DNA, the CDR3 is TGTGCCAGCAGCTTAGAGCCGGGAGGCAGGGGAGACTATGGCTACACCTTC. It is translated as CASSLEPGGRGDYGYTF. Looking up the rest from reference TRBV7-8 and TRBJ1-2 gives the full variable domain: GAGVSQSPRYKVAKRGQDVALRCDPISGHVSLFWYQQALGQGPEFLTYFQNEAQLDKSGLPSDRFFAERPEGSVSTLKIQRTQQEDSAVYLCASSLEPGGRGDYGYTFGSGTRLTVV.

CDR3: CSARTGDTEAFF. As DNA, the CDR3 is TGCAGTGCTAGGACAGGGGACACTGAAGCTTTCTTT. The genes are TRBV20-1 and TRBJ1-1; 8 bases align to TRBD1. Germline CDR1 and CDR2: DFQATT and SNEGSKA (reference sequence). V was clipped by 3 bases and J by 3 bases; unmatched bases: 0. This CDR3 contains 12 residues.

The rearrangement uses TRBV2 and TRBJ2-7; 7 bases agree with TRBD2. Germline CDR1 is SNHLY and CDR2 is FYNNEI. The CDR3 spans 13 residues. J gave up 2 bases and V 7 bases, and 5 bases lay outside the gene matches. This chain's CDR3 is CASTGGMAYEQYF. The CDR3 DNA is TGTGCCAGCACGGGGGGAATGGCCTACGAGCAGTACTTC.

Within the sample, this clone is medium-sized. The rearrangement uses TRBV7-3 and TRBJ1-1, with D unclear. Germline CDR1 reads SGHTA; CDR2 reads FQGTGA. The CDR3 extends over 16 amino acids. V was trimmed by 2 bases and J by 5 bases, leaving 18 bases between them. This CDR3 reads CASSLYPLDGWTEAFF. In DNA, the CDR3 is TGTGCCAGCAGCTTATATCCCCTAGACGGATGGACTGAAGCTTTCTTT.

This clone was picked up a small number of times. The chain links TRBV6-1 to TRBJ1-5; no clear D gene. Germline CDR1 is MNHNS and CDR2 is SASEGT. V lost 3 bases to trimming and J lost 3 bases, with 6 bases between them. The CDR3 length is 13 residues. This CDR3 is CASSEHYNQPQHF. As DNA, the CDR3 is TGTGCCAGCAGTGAGCATTACAATCAGCCCCAGCATTTT.

In its sample, this clone ranks as medium-sized. No DNA is shown, since the ends of the CDR3 on it are uncertain; the CDR3 is the one TCRdb lists. The genes are TRBV19 and TRBJ2-2; TRBD1 reflects the table's D call only, with no check against the DNA. Germline V CDR1 and CDR2: LNHDA, SQIVND (reference sequence). The CDR3 numbers 15 amino acids, ends counted. This chain's CDR3 is CASTSDRRETGELFF.

This clone is categorized as medium-sized. The chain is built from TRBV11-2 and TRBJ2-5; 9 nucleotides match TRBD1. The germline V gene has CDR1 SGHAT and CDR2 FQNNGV. This CDR3 has 15 residues. V gave up 5 bases and J gave up 5 bases; unmatched junction bases: 9. The CDR3 region has the DNA TGTGCCAGCAGCGGGTCTGGGGGACAGGGTGAGACCCAGTACTTC. Translated, it gives CASSGSGGQGETQYF. Complete variable domain (other parts from reference TRBV11-2 and TRBJ2-5): EAGVAQSPRYKIIEKRQSVAFWCNPISGHATLYWYQQILGQGPKLLIQFQNNGVVDDSQLPKDRFSAERLKGVDSTLKIQPAKLEDSAVYLCASSGSGGQGETQYFGPGTRLLVL.

The rearrangement uses TRBV6-1 and TRBJ1-1; 7 nucleotides align to TRBD1. This CDR3 comprises 14 residues. CDR1 is MNHNS and CDR2 is SASEGT in the germline V gene. Losses at the gene ends were 7 bases for V and 4 bases for J; bases not matched to a gene: 9. The DNA of the CDR3 is TGTGCCAGCACCGAGCCAGGGGGAGGCACTGAAGCTTTCTTT. This codes for CASTEPGGGTEAFF.

This clone rates as medium-sized (0.01 to 0.1%). The rearrangement uses TRBV27 and TRBJ2-7; D gene uncertain. V lost 2 bases and J lost 2, with 10 bases in between. Germline assignment: CDR1 MNHEY and CDR2 SMNVEV (reference sequence). The CDR3 totals 14 residues. Here the CDR3 reads CASSLRVNAYEQYF. CDR3 sequence (DNA): TGTGCCAGCAGTTTAAGGGTCAATGCCTACGAGCAGTACTTC.

The chain combines TRBV9 with TRBJ1-2, with 9 nucleotides matching TRBD1. CDR1 is SGDLS and CDR2 is YYNGEE in the germline V gene. The length of the CDR3 is 12 residues. Trimming at V came to 5 bases and at J to 4 bases, leaving 0 bases not matched to a gene. CDR3 bases: TGTGCCAGCAGGGACAGGGGCTATGGCTACACCTTC. Translation: CASRDRGYGYTF. The full variable domain, rest sourced from reference TRBV9 and TRBJ1-2, is DSGVTQTPKHLITATGQRVTLRCSPRSGDLSVYWYQQSLDQGLQFLIQYYNGEERAKGNILERFSAQQFPDLHSELNLSSLELGDSALYFCASRDRGYGYTFGSGTRLTVV.

Notes on this clone: A much larger clone differs by one base, so this may be a read error. The chain combines TRBV11-1 with TRBJ2-1; unclear D gene. The CDR3 loop spans 16 amino acids. Germline V gene lookup returns CDR1 SGHAT and CDR2 FQDESV (reference sequence). The CDR3 protein is CASSGRLGYLNNEQSF. In nucleotides, the CDR3 is TGTGCCAGCAGCGGCCGTTTAGGATATCTTAACAATGAGCAGTCCTTC.

By share, this clone counts as medium-sized (0.01 to 0.1%). This chain links TRBV6-1 with TRBJ2-7; D not certain. Trimming left V 10 bases short and J 0 bases short, with 16 bases between. The CDR3 extends over 14 amino acids. Germline CDR1 is MNHNS and CDR2 is SASEGT. The CDR3 region has the DNA TGTGCCACCTGGTCCATTACGAGCTCCTACGAGCAGTACTTC. Translation gives CATWSITSSYEQYF.

CDR3 nucleotide sequence: TGTGCCTGGAGTAAGGGACAGATCTATGGCTACACCTTC. It translates to CAWSKGQIYGYTF. The genes are TRBV30 and TRBJ1-2; 7 bases line up with TRBD1. Germline V gene lookup returns CDR1 GTSNPN and CDR2 SVGIG (reference sequence). After removal of 2 bases from V and 4 bases from J, the junction contained 4 bases not matched to a gene. This CDR3 spans 13 amino acids.

There are a few counts of this clone. A much larger clone differs from this one at a single base, so this may be a read error. The sample carries other DNA sequences with the same CDR3. CDR3 bases: TGCGCCAGCAGCCAAGTTAGGGCTAGCGGGCGCTTCTTTACTAATGAGCAGTTCTTC. Amino acid sequence: CASSQVRASGRFFTNEQFF. The chain combines TRBV4-1 with TRBJ2-1; the match to TRBD2 covers 8 bases. This CDR3 spans 19 amino acids. Germline CDR1 and CDR2: MGHRA and YSYEKL. The V segment lost 1 base and the J segment 7 bases; nucleotides outside the gene matches: 18.

The genes are TRBV30 and TRBJ1-1; D might be TRBD1 (6 bases). The CDR3 is 13 amino acids. Germline CDR1 GTSNPN, CDR2 SVGIG (reference sequence). The germline V and J ends were trimmed by 3 bases and 0 bases, with 8 bases remaining between them. The CDR3, as DNA: TGTGCCTGGAGCGGACAGCTGAACACTGAAGCTTTCTTT. Amino acids: CAWSGQLNTEAFF.

The table lists this clone with a few counts. The rearrangement joins TRBV6-1 to TRBJ2-6; D perhaps matches TRBD1 (5 bases). CDR3 size: 16 residues. The germline V and J ends were trimmed by 5 bases and 0 bases, with 11 bases remaining between them. Per the germline V gene, CDR1 is MNHNS and CDR2 is SASEGT. The CDR3 coding sequence is TGTGCCAGCAGTCCTACAGGAGACTCTGGGGCCAACGTCCTGACTTTC. Its protein is CASSPTGDSGANVLTF.

Ten or more counts support this clone. This may arise from a read error, as a much more abundant clone is one base away. Other DNA sequences in the sample encode the same CDR3. The genes are TRBV25-1 and TRBJ2-3; D remains unclear. Germline CDR1 and CDR2: MGHDK and SYGVNS. The CDR3 has 14 amino acids. V was cut by 1 base and J by 4 bases, with 9 bases left in between. The CDR3 sequence: CASSESGVPDTQYF. The CDR3 nucleotides read TGTGCCAGCAGTGAATCAGGAGTCCCAGATACGCAGTATTTT.

The CDR3 reads CASSQAEGTSGSPYEQYF. The CDR3 coding sequence is TGTGCCAGCAGTCAGGCCGAGGGGACTAGCGGATCCCCTTACGAGCAGTACTTC. The V gene is TRBV27, the J gene TRBJ2-7; 11 bases match TRBD2. CDR3 length: 18 residues. J lost 4 bases, V lost 5 bases, and 16 bases had no gene match. The V gene's germline CDR1 is MNHEY and CDR2 SMNVEV (reference sequence).

The sample holds one count of this clone. V and J are TRBV20-1 and TRBJ2-7; the D is unclear. V shed 2 bases and J shed 6 bases, with 8 bases lying between them. The CDR3 has 11 amino acids. Germline loops: CDR1 DFQATT, CDR2 SNEGSKA (reference sequence). The CDR3 nucleotides are TGCAGTGCTAGATGGGGTCCCGAGCAGTACTTC. Protein sequence: CSARWGPEQYF.

By share, this clone ranks as medium-sized. The rearrangement uses TRBV7-2 and TRBJ1-6; D ambiguous. The CDR3 contains 16 residues. V shed 1 base and J shed 0 bases, with 7 bases lying between them. CDR1 and CDR2 from the germline V gene are SGHTA and FQGNSA. The CDR3 is CASSLGRDSYNSPLHF. The CDR3 DNA reads TGTGCCAGCAGCTTAGGGAGGGACTCCTATAATTCACCCCTCCACTTT.

This sequence joins TRBV6-1 and TRBJ2-7, with D uncertain. This CDR3 is 12 amino acids long. Germline CDR1 MNHNS, CDR2 SASEGT. Deletions cut 2 bases from V and 6 bases from J, with 8 bases between. This CDR3 is CASSEMWSEQYF. CDR3 nucleotides: TGTGCCAGCAGTGAAATGTGGTCCGAGCAGTACTTC.

V usage is TRBV7-2 and J usage is TRBJ2-1; D unresolved. The CDR3 covers 13 residues. With 1 base removed from V and 10 bases from J, the gap between germline ends came to 11 bases. The germline V gene has CDR1 SGHTA and CDR2 FQGNSA. CDR3 in DNA: TGTGCCAGCAGCTTAGTCTTGGCTGGAGAGCAGTTCTTC. Amino acid sequence: CASSLVLAGEQFF.

This chain links TRBV5-8 with TRBJ1-1; a possible D gene is TRBD1 (6 bases). Germline V lookup: CDR1 SGHTS, CDR2 YDEGEE. V was shortened by 7 bases and J by 1 base, with 20 bases between the two germline ends. The CDR3 sequence is 16 residues long. The CDR3 spells CASVQGWTTKNTEAFF. The CDR3 DNA reads TGTGCCAGCGTGCAGGGGTGGACTACAAAGAACACTGAAGCTTTCTTT. Using reference TRBV5-8 and TRBJ1-1 for the parts outside the CDR3, the full variable domain is EAGVTQSPTHLIKTRGQQATLRCSPISGHTSVYWYQQALGLGLQFLLWYDEGEERNRGNFPPRFSGRQFPNYSSELNVNALELEDSALYLCASVQGWTTKNTEAFFGQGTRLTVV.